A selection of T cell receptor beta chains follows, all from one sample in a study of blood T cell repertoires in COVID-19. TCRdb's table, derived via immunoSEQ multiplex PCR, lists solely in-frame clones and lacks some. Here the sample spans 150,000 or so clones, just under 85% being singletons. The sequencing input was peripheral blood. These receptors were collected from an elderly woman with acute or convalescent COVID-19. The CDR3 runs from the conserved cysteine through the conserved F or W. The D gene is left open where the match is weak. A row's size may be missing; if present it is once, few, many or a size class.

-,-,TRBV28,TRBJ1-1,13,CASRQGSYTEAFF,TGTGCCAGCAGACAGGGATCATACACTGAAGCTTTCTTT
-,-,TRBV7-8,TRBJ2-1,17,CASSPRGQRDSYNEQFF,TGTGCCAGCAGCCCCAGGGGCCAGCGGGACTCCTACAATGAGCAGTTCTTC
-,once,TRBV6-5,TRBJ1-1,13,CASSRGMNTEAFF,TGTGCCAGCAGCCGCGGGATGAACACTGAAGCTTTCTTT
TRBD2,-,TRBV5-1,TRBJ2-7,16,CASSSGLAGAAYEQYF,TGCGCCAGCAGCTCCGGACTAGCGGGAGCTGCCTACGAGCAGTACTTC
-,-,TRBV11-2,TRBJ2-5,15,CASSRSQGSGLAQYF,TGTGCCAGCAGCCGAAGTCAGGGGTCGGGGTTGGCCCAGTACTTC
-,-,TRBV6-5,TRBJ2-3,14,CASSSRRGTDTQYF,TGTGCCAGCAGTTCGCGGCGGGGCACAGATACGCAGTATTTT
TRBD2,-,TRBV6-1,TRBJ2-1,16,CASSEVPSGLWDEQFF,TGTGCCAGCAGTGAAGTTCCTAGCGGTCTGTGGGATGAGCAGTTCTTC
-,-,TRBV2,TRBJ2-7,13,CASSQQVPYEQYF,TGTGCCAGCAGTCAGCAGGTCCCCTACGAGCAGTACTTC
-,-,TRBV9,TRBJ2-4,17,CASSVTGEGIAKNIQYF,TGTGCCAGCAGCGTGACAGGGGAGGGGATAGCCAAAAACATTCAGTACTTC
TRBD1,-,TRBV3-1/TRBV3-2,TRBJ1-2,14,CASSLPKDRGGYTF,TGTGCCAGCAGCCTCCCCAAGGACAGGGGTGGCTACACCTTC
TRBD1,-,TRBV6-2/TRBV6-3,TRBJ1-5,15,CASSRQGGSNQPQHF,TGTGCCAGCAGTCGACAGGGTGGGAGCAATCAGCCCCAGCATTTT
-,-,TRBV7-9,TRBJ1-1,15,CASSPPDSVNTEAFF,TGTGCCAGCAGCCCCCCGGACAGCGTGAACACTGAAGCTTTCTTT
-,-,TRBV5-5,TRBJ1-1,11,CASSLATEAFF,TGTGCCAGCAGCTTGGCTACTGAAGCTTTCTTT
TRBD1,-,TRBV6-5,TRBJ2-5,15,CASSYGTGGSETQYF,TGTGCCAGCAGTTATGGGACAGGGGGTTCAGAGACCCAGTACTTC
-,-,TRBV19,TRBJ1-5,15,CASSRGDIAIKPQHF,TGTGCCAGTAGTAGAGGGGACATTGCCATTAAGCCCCAGCATTTT
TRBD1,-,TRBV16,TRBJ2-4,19,CASSQSVGQANSAKNIQYF,TGTGCCAGCAGCCAATCGGTAGGACAGGCGAACTCAGCCAAAAACATTCAGTACTTC
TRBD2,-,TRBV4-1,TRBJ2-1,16,CASSQSLGLAGSRRFF,TGCGCCAGCAGCCAATCGCTTGGGCTAGCGGGATCGAGGCGGTTCTTC
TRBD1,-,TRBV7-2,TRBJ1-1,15,CASSSYSQGASEAFF,TGTGCCAGCAGCTCCTACTCTCAGGGGGCATCTGAAGCTTTCTTT
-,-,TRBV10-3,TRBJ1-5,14,CAISGGMSNQPQHF,TGTGCCATCAGTGGAGGCATGAGCAATCAGCCCCAGCATTTT
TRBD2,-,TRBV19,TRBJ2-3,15,CASSTNSGRGDTQYF,TGTGCCAGTAGTACAAATAGCGGGAGGGGAGATACGCAGTATTTT
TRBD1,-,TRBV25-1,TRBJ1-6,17,CASSGKDRSSYNSPLHF,TGTGCCAGCAGTGGGAAGGACAGGAGCTCCTATAATTCACCCCTCCACTTT
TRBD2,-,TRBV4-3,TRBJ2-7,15,CASSQRLAGFYEQYF,TGCGCCAGCAGCCAAAGGCTAGCGGGTTTCTACGAGCAGTACTTC
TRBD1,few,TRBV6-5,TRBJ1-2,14,CASRTGTGSYGYTF,TGTGCCAGCAGAACCGGGACAGGGAGCTATGGCTACACCTTC
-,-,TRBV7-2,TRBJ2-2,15,CASSQVIGGLGELFF,TGTGCCAGCAGCCAAGTTATTGGAGGGTTAGGGGAGCTGTTTTTT
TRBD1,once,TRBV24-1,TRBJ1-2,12,CATRGEGGGYTF,TGTGCCACCAGGGGAGAAGGGGGCGGCTACACCTTC
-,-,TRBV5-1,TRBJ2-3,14,CASSLNPGGDTQYF,TGCGCCAGCAGCTTGAATCCCGGTGGAGATACGCAGTATTTT
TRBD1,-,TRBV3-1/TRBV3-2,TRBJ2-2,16,CASSPDTGGNTGELFF,TGTGCCAGCAGCCCAGACACAGGGGGCAACACCGGGGAGCTGTTTTTT
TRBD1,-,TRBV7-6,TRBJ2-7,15,CASSLDRDRSYEQYF,TGTGCCAGCAGCTTAGATCGGGACAGATCCTACGAGCAGTACTTC
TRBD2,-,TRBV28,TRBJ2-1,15,CASLRLAALLNEQFF,TGTGCCAGTCTGCGACTAGCGGCCCTCCTTAATGAGCAGTTCTTC